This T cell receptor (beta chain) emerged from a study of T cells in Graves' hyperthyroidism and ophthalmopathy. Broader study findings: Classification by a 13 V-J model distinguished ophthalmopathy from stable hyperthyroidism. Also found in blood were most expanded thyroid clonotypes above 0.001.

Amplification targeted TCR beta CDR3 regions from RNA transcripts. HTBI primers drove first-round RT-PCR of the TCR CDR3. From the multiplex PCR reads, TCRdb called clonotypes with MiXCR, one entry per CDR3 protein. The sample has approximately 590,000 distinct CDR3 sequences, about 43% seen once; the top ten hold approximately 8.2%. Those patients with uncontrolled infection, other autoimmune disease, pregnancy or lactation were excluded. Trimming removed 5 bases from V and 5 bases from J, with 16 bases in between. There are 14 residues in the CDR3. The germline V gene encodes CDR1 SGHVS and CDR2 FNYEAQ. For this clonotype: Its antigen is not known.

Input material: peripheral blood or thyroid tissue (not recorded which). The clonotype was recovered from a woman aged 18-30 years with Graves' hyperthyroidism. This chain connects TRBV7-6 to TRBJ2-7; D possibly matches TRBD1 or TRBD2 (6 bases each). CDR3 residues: CASSLFGGRDEQYF. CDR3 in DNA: TGTGCCAGCAGCCTCTTCGGGGGCCGCGACGAGCAGTACTTC.